The 27 T cell receptor beta chains below come from one sample, sequenced in a study of technical replicates of blood from four donors. This table comes from immunoSEQ multiplex PCR, and its TCRdb copy is limited to in-frame clones, with some not included. The sample yields roughly 59,000 clones, approximately 84% seen once. Sequenced: PBMCs. Receptors were obtained from a human donor in good health. Some clones in this sample may be carry-over from other donors' samples.

The chain employs TRBV10-1 and TRBJ2-5; D not resolved. The CDR3 runs 13 residues. The germline V gene has CDR1 WNHNN and CDR2 SYGVQD (reference sequence). Trimming took 3 bases from V and 5 from J, leaving 10 bases between them. Here the CDR3 reads CASSDHSNETQYF. For the CDR3, the DNA is TGCGCCAGCAGTGATCACAGTAATGAGACCCAGTACTTC.

The V gene is TRBV19, the J gene TRBJ1-2; D is perhaps TRBD1 (5 bases). Trimming removed 1 base from V and 5 bases from J, with 11 bases in between. The CDR3 runs to 14 residues. The germline CDR1 and CDR2 sequences are LNHDA and SQIVND (reference sequence). CDR3 in amino acids: CASSIGGASYGYTF. The CDR3, as DNA: TGTGCCAGTAGTATAGGGGGCGCTTCTTATGGCTACACCTTC.

This rearrangement joins TRBV4-1 to TRBJ1-4; the D gene is possibly TRBD1 (6 bases). CDR3 length: 14 residues. Trimming removed 6 bases at V and 7 bases at J, with 15 bases between. CDR1 MGHRA and CDR2 YSYEKL come from the germline V gene. CDR3 DNA sequence: TGCGCCAGCAGAAACGCCGGGACACTTGAAAAACTGTTTTTT. The encoded protein is CASRNAGTLEKLFF.

The chain carries TRBV15 and TRBJ2-3; D is unresolved. The germline gives CDR1 LNHNV, CDR2 YYDKDF (reference sequence). The CDR3 spans 13 residues. Trimming pared 0 bases from V and 5 bases from J, leaving 6 bases between. The chain's CDR3 is CATSRDRLDTQYF. CDR3 DNA sequence: TGTGCCACCAGCAGAGATCGTCTAGATACGCAGTATTTT.

In its sample, this clone was seen once. The gene calls are TRBV6-6 and TRBJ2-5, with 7 bases that match TRBD1. The CDR3 contains 14 residues. Germline-derived CDR1 and CDR2 are MNHNY and SVGAGI (reference sequence). The ends lost 2 bases at V and 7 bases at J; junction bases unmatched: 7. CDR3 nucleotides: TGTGCCAGCAGTTACCCAACAGGGGCCCGGACCCAGTACTTC. Its protein is CASSYPTGARTQYF.

This chain uses TRBV6-4 with TRBJ2-3; 8 bases fit TRBD2. Germline V gene data show CDR1 as MRHNA and CDR2 as SNTAGT. CDR3 length equals 15 residues. Trimming removed 4 bases from V and 2 bases from J; junction bases left unmatched: 5. CDR3 sequence (DNA): TGTGCCAGCAGTGCCCAGCGGGGGAACACAGATACGCAGTATTTT. Its protein product is CASSAQRGNTDTQYF.

This clone was counted once. The chain employs TRBV7-9 and TRBJ2-7; 8 positions agree with TRBD2. The trim removed 5 bases at V and 0 bases at J, leaving 3 bases unmatched. The CDR3 runs to 14 residues. From germline, CDR1 is SEHNR and CDR2 FQNEAQ (reference sequence). CDR3 amino acids: CASSMGLVSYEQYF. In nucleotides, the CDR3 is TGTGCCAGCAGCATGGGACTAGTCTCCTACGAGCAGTACTTC.

The chain employs TRBV7-9 and TRBJ2-2, with 8 bases fitting TRBD1. The germline V gene has CDR1 SEHNR and CDR2 FQNEAQ (reference sequence). V trimming: 5 bases; J trimming: 5 bases; junction bases outside the gene matches: 4. The CDR3 runs to 14 residues. CDR3 coding DNA: TGTGCCAGCAGCCCAAGACAGGGGACCGGGGAGCTGTTTTTT. Translated: CASSPRQGTGELFF. The complete variable domain, with remaining parts taken from reference TRBV7-9 and TRBJ2-2, reads DTGVSQNPRHKITKRGQNVTFRCDPISEHNRLYWYRQTLGQGPEFLTYFQNEAQLEKSRLLSDRFSAERPKGSFSTLEIQRTEQGDSAMYLCASSPRQGTGELFFGEGSRLTVL.

This chain connects TRBV10-3 to TRBJ2-7; 12 nucleotides agree with TRBD2. Germline trimming cut 7 bases from V and 7 bases from J; bases unmatched to any gene: 8. The germline V gene encodes CDR1 ENHRY and CDR2 SYGVKD. The CDR3 has 14 residues. CDR3 sequence (DNA): TGTGCCATCAAGACTAGCGGGGGACCGGGGGAGCAGTACTTC. This codes for CAIKTSGGPGEQYF.

CDR3 sequence reads: CASSERGQEQYF. The CDR3 DNA reads TGTGCCAGCAGTGAACGTGGCCAAGAGCAGTACTTC. The chain employs TRBV2 and TRBJ2-7; D is uncertain. CDR3 length: 12 amino acids. V shed 2 bases and J shed 7 bases, with 9 bases lying between them. Germline CDR1 and CDR2: SNHLY and FYNNEI.

The chain links TRBV5-1 to TRBJ2-5, with no clear D. The ends were cut back, 0 bases at V and 2 bases at J, with 8 bases in the middle. CDR1 is SGHRS and CDR2 is YFSETQ in the germline V gene. The CDR3 consists of 14 residues. CDR3 amino acids: CASSLAGGQETQYF. DNA of the CDR3: TGCGCCAGCAGCTTGGCCGGCGGTCAAGAGACCCAGTACTTC.

The chain has TRBV25-1 and TRBJ1-2; 9 bases fit TRBD1. The CDR3 is 14 residues long. The V gene end was trimmed by 7 bases and the J gene end by 5 bases; junction bases not matched to a gene: 8. Germline-derived CDR1 and CDR2 are MGHDK and SYGVNS. CDR3 sequence: CASTAQGARYGYTF. CDR3 DNA: TGTGCCAGCACTGCACAGGGGGCGAGGTATGGCTACACCTTC.

The rearrangement uses TRBV5-1 and TRBJ1-1; D not resolved. The germline V and J ends were trimmed by 10 bases and 2 bases, with 21 bases remaining between them. This CDR3 spans 15 amino acids. Germline values: CDR1 SGHRS, CDR2 YFSETQ. CDR3: CASSRDPGSNTEAFF. The CDR3 DNA follows: TGCGCCTCCTCCCGTGATCCAGGAAGCAACACTGAAGCTTTCTTT.

CDR3 sequence: CASSLGWGPNSPLHF. In DNA, the CDR3 is TGTGCCAGCAGCTTAGGGTGGGGCCCTAATTCACCCCTCCACTTT. The chain joins TRBV7-9 to TRBJ1-6; a weak D match, TRBD1 (5 bases). Germline V gene sequence: CDR1 SEHNR, CDR2 FQNEAQ (reference sequence). This CDR3 is built from 15 residues. Between the trimmed V and J ends, which lost 1 base and 6 bases, there was a span of 10 bases. Looking up the rest from reference TRBV7-9 and TRBJ1-6 gives the full variable domain: DTGVSQNPRHKITKRGQNVTFRCDPISEHNRLYWYRQTLGQGPEFLTYFQNEAQLEKSRLLSDRFSAERPKGSFSTLEIQRTEQGDSAMYLCASSLGWGPNSPLHFGNGTRLTVT.

V and J are TRBV29-1 and TRBJ2-7; 7 nucleotides match TRBD1. Germline values: CDR1 SQVTM, CDR2 ANQGSEA. This CDR3 contains 15 residues. J was trimmed by 2 bases and V by 3 bases; bases with no gene match: 10. The CDR3 protein is CSVDLHQGQTYEQYF. The DNA for the CDR3 is TGCAGCGTTGATTTACACCAGGGACAGACCTACGAGCAGTACTTC.

V gene TRBV18 combines with J gene TRBJ2-6, with 9 bases identical to TRBD1. V lost 3 bases to trimming and J lost 3 bases; unmatched junction nucleotides: 3. Germline V gene data show CDR1 as KGHSH and CDR2 as LQKENI. The CDR3 spans 16 residues. The CDR3 loop reads CASSPGQGIGANVLTF. In nucleotides, the CDR3 is TGTGCCAGCTCACCGGGACAGGGCATTGGGGCCAACGTCCTGACTTTC. Full variable domain (remainder filled in from reference TRBV18 and TRBJ2-6): NAGVMQNPRHLVRRRGQEARLRCSPMKGHSHVYWYRQLPEEGLKFMVYLQKENIIDESGMPKERFSAEFPKEGPSILRIQQVVRGDSAAYFCASSPGQGIGANVLTFGAGSRLTVL.

The chain couples TRBV19 to TRBJ2-1, with 10 bases fitting TRBD2. V trimming: 7 bases; J trimming: 4 bases; junction bases outside the gene matches: 1. This CDR3 contains 13 residues. The germline V gene has CDR1 LNHDA and CDR2 SQIVND (reference sequence). The CDR3 region has the DNA TGTGCCAGTAAGCGGGGGGGTTACAATGAGCAGTTCTTC. Translating it yields CASKRGGYNEQFF.

This clone came up once. The genes are TRBV5-1 and TRBJ2-5; a possible D gene is TRBD2 (6 bases). The CDR3 spans 15 residues. Per germline, CDR1 SGHRS and CDR2 YFSETQ. The V gene lost 0 bases and the J gene lost 1 base, with 10 bases spanning the gap. The CDR3 bases are TGCGCCAGCAGCTTGGACGGGAGATCCCAAGAGACCCAGTACTTC. Its translation: CASSLDGRSQETQYF.

The chain couples TRBV5-4 to TRBJ2-2; tentatively, D is TRBD1 (5 bases). The germline V gene encodes CDR1 SGHNT and CDR2 YYREEE (reference sequence). The CDR3 has 16 residues. Deletions cut 2 bases from V and 4 bases from J, with 15 bases between. The CDR3, as DNA: TGTGCCAGCAGCTTCTTTCAGGGTACGGGCACCGGGGAGCTGTTTTTT. As protein: CASSFFQGTGTGELFF. Combining the CDR3 with reference TRBV5-4 and TRBJ2-2 gives the whole variable domain ETGVTQSPTHLIKTRGQQVTLRCSSQSGHNTVSWYQQALGQGPQFIFQYYREEENGRGNFPPRFSGLQFPNYSSELNVNALELDDSALYLCASSFFQGTGTGELFFGEGSRLTVL.

V gene TRBV7-8 combines with J gene TRBJ1-3; D possibly corresponds to TRBD1 (5 bases). The CDR3 extends over 16 amino acids. CDR1 and CDR2 (germline): SGHVS, FQNEAQ. Trimming shortened V by 5 bases and J by 0 bases, and 14 bases separated the two germline ends. The chain's CDR3 is CASSQRDSTSGNTIYF. CDR3 DNA sequence: TGTGCCAGCAGCCAACGAGACAGTACCTCTGGAAACACCATATATTTT.

This sequence joins TRBV19 and TRBJ2-1; 8 bases are shared with TRBD2. The CDR3 loop spans 15 amino acids. V lost 3 bases, J lost 2 bases, and 3 bases stayed unmatched. The V gene's germline CDR1 is LNHDA and CDR2 SQIVND (reference sequence). The CDR3 nucleotides read TGTGCCAGTAGTATCTTAGCGGGGACCTACAATGAGCAGTTCTTC. This sequence encodes CASSILAGTYNEQFF. Variable domain in full (rest from reference TRBV19 and TRBJ2-1): DGGITQSPKYLFRKEGQNVTLSCEQNLNHDAMYWYRQDPGQGLRLIYYSQIVNDFQKGDIAEGYSVSREKKESFPLTVTSAQKNPTAFYLCASSILAGTYNEQFFGPGTRLTVL.

The V and J genes are TRBV15 and TRBJ1-3; a possible D gene is TRBD1 (6 bases). Germline CDR1 LNHNV, CDR2 YYDKDF (reference sequence). The CDR3 length is 16 residues. The V end lost 1 base, the J end lost 2 bases, and 12 bases lay between the germline ends. CDR3 nucleotides: TGTGCCACCAGCAGAGGCAACAGGGACCCTGGAAACACCATATATTTT. Translating it yields CATSRGNRDPGNTIYF. Variable domain in full (rest from reference TRBV15 and TRBJ1-3): DAMVIQNPRYQVTQFGKPVTLSCSQTLNHNVMYWYQQKSSQAPKLLFHYYDKDFNNEADTPDNFQSRRPNTSFCFLDIRSPGLGDTAMYLCATSRGNRDPGNTIYFGEGSWLTVV.

The chain employs TRBV9 and TRBJ1-2, with 10 bases fitting TRBD1. Trimming removed 3 bases from V and 2 bases from J; junction bases left unmatched: 7. This CDR3 has 16 residues. The germline CDR1 and CDR2 sequences are SGDLS and YYNGEE. DNA for the CDR3: TGTGCCAGCAGCGCCGGGACAGGGGATTGGAACTATGGCTACACCTTC. It specifies CASSAGTGDWNYGYTF.

The chain joins TRBV13 to TRBJ2-3; 9 nucleotides line up with TRBD2. CDR3 size: 21 residues. Germline-derived CDR1 and CDR2 are PRHDT and FYEKMQ (reference sequence). The V and J ends lost 7 bases and 0 bases, in that order; junction bases with no gene match: 23. Written as DNA, the CDR3 is TGTGCCAGCATCGTCCCCTGGCGTAGCGGGGGCCTCCTTACTAGCACAGATACGCAGTATTTT. This sequence encodes CASIVPWRSGGLLTSTDTQYF.

The J gene is TRBJ1-6, the V gene TRBV27, with D possibly TRBD1 on 5 matching bases. Trimming stripped 10 bases from V and 7 bases from J, with 17 bases between. Per germline, CDR1 MNHEY and CDR2 SMNVEV (reference sequence). The CDR3 has 14 amino acids. In DNA form, the CDR3 reads TGTGCCACCCGCTCGCTGGGGGGGAATTCACCCCTCCACTTT. Translated: CATRSLGGNSPLHF.

The chain employs TRBV2 and TRBJ2-5; TRBD2 agrees at 13 bases. Germline V lookup: CDR1 SNHLY, CDR2 FYNNEI. CDR3 length equals 15 residues. V lost 8 bases to trimming and J lost 5 bases; unmatched junction nucleotides: 8. The CDR3 here is CASGGLAGQTETQYF. In DNA, the CDR3 is TGTGCCAGCGGGGGACTAGCGGGGCAAACGGAGACCCAGTACTTC. The complete variable domain, with remaining parts taken from reference TRBV2 and TRBJ2-5, reads EPEVTQTPSHQVTQMGQEVILRCVPISNHLYFYWYRQILGQKVEFLVSFYNNEISEKSEIFDDQFSVERPDGSNFTLKIRSTKLEDSAMYFCASGGLAGQTETQYFGPGTRLLVL.

The genes are TRBV10-3 and TRBJ1-1; D is possibly TRBD1 (6 bases). Trimming took off 10 bases at V and 4 bases at J, with 19 bases between the two ends. This CDR3 is 14 amino acids long. From germline, CDR1 is ENHRY and CDR2 SYGVKD. The DNA for the CDR3 is TGTGCCACCCAGCGAGCAGGGGATGGCACTGAAGCTTTCTTT. Its translation: CATQRAGDGTEAFF.